The 18 T cell receptor beta chains below all came from one sample that was sequenced in a study of identifying expanded T cells in peripheral blood. Measured with immunoSEQ multiplex PCR; TCRdb has only the in-frame clones, and not every one. The sample comprises 95,000 to 150,000 clones, approximately 84% of which are singletons, and 3% to 4% rests with the top ten. Source material: blood. Receptor source: a person aged 18 to 70 in good health.

This clone was observed once. This chain connects TRBV6-1 to TRBJ1-1; no clear D. V was clipped by 3 bases and J by 11 bases, with 13 bases between them. This CDR3 has 12 amino acids. Germline lookup yields CDR1 MNHNS and CDR2 SASEGT. CDR3 region: CASSESAFGAFF. CDR3 DNA: TGTGCCAGCAGTGAGTCGGCATTCGGGGCTTTCTTT.

V is TRBV29-1 and J is TRBJ1-1; D uncertain. The length of the CDR3 is 14 residues. The V and J ends lost 5 bases and 0 bases respectively, with 13 bases between them. Germline CDR1 is SQVTM and CDR2 is ANQGSEA. CDR3 region: CSVRASNLNTEAFF. The CDR3 DNA follows: TGCAGCGTTCGAGCGTCAAACTTGAACACTGAAGCTTTCTTT.

Written as DNA, the CDR3 is TGTGCCAGCTCACCAGGAGATTCACCCCTCCACTTT. Its translation is CASSPGDSPLHF. This chain joins TRBV18 and TRBJ1-6, with D uncertain. This CDR3 is built from 12 residues. Germline V CDR1 and CDR2: KGHSH, LQKENI. Trimming removed 2 bases at V and 8 bases at J, with 4 bases between. The entire variable domain, with the rest obtained from reference TRBV18 and TRBJ1-6, is as follows: NAGVMQNPRHLVRRRGQEARLRCSPMKGHSHVYWYRQLPEEGLKFMVYLQKENIIDESGMPKERFSAEFPKEGPSILRIQQVVRGDSAAYFCASSPGDSPLHFGNGTRLTVT.

The V gene is TRBV4-1, the J gene TRBJ2-7; D gene ambiguous. The V gene lost 1 base and the J gene lost 1 base, with 8 bases spanning the gap. CDR1 and CDR2 (germline): MGHRA, YSYEKL. The CDR3 spans 14 residues. CDR3 sequence (DNA): TGCGCCAGCAGCCAAGGGTTGGAATCCTACGAGCAGTACTTC. Its translation is CASSQGLESYEQYF.

The chain joins TRBV6-1 to TRBJ1-5; D ambiguous. The CDR3 is 15 amino acids. The germline CDR1 and CDR2 sequences are MNHNS and SASEGT. V lost 2 bases and J lost 7, with 15 bases in between. The CDR3 protein is CASSEMVGLGQPQHF. Written as DNA, the CDR3 is TGTGCCAGCAGTGAAATGGTTGGTTTAGGGCAGCCCCAGCATTTT.

This chain connects TRBV4-1 to TRBJ2-7, with 7 nucleotides matching TRBD2. Trimming at V came to 6 bases and at J to 4 bases, leaving 6 bases not matched to a gene. Per germline, CDR1 MGHRA and CDR2 YSYEKL. The CDR3 sequence is 13 residues long. CDR3 loop: CASSLGSGYEQYF. The CDR3, as DNA: TGCGCCAGCAGTTTAGGTAGCGGGTACGAGCAGTACTTC.

J is TRBJ2-7 and V is TRBV6-5; TRBD1 agrees at 7 bases. The CDR3 has 16 residues. Germline trimming cut 0 bases from V and 2 bases from J; bases unmatched to any gene: 7. Germline CDR1 is MNHEY and CDR2 is SVGAGI. The CDR3 here is CASSYSKAQGAYEQYF. In DNA, the CDR3 is TGTGCCAGCAGTTACTCGAAGGCCCAGGGGGCCTACGAGCAGTACTTC.

This clone has a single count. The chain employs TRBV4-1 and TRBJ1-5; D is unclear. The germline V gene encodes CDR1 MGHRA and CDR2 YSYEKL. The CDR3 consists of 15 residues. V lost 1 base and J lost 6, with 13 bases in between. The CDR3 sequence: CASSQGEQVGQPQHF. The CDR3 coding sequence is TGCGCCAGCAGCCAAGGAGAGCAAGTAGGTCAGCCCCAGCATTTT.

The chain employs TRBV11-2 and TRBJ1-1; no clear D. Looked up from germline, CDR1 is SGHAT and CDR2 is FQNNGV. CDR3 length: 13 residues. The V end lost 5 bases, the J end lost 0 bases, and 7 bases lay between the germline ends. The CDR3 loop reads CASSIRVNTEAFF. As DNA, the CDR3 is TGTGCCAGCAGCATTAGGGTGAACACTGAAGCTTTCTTT.

This clone was counted only a few times. CDR3 sequence (DNA): TGCGCCAGCAGCTTGGATTGGAGTTATGTTACTGAAGCTTTCTTT. It yields the protein CASSLDWSYVTEAFF. The chain is built from TRBV5-1 and TRBJ1-1; D gene uncertain. The CDR3 runs 15 residues. The germline V and J ends were trimmed by 0 bases and 5 bases, with 14 bases remaining between them. Germline V gene data show CDR1 as SGHRS and CDR2 as YFSETQ.

The chain employs TRBV7-2 and TRBJ1-6; D is possibly TRBD1 (5 bases). The CDR3 loop spans 16 amino acids. Trimming left V 8 bases short and J 5 bases short, with 19 bases between. Per the germline V gene, CDR1 is SGHTA and CDR2 is FQGNSA. CDR3 in amino acids: CASSIFYSRDNSPLHF. Written as DNA, the CDR3 is TGTGCCAGCTCAATTTTCTACTCCAGGGATAATTCACCCCTCCACTTT.

The rearrangement uses TRBV11-2 and TRBJ2-3; no clear D. CDR3 length: 18 residues. V was clipped by 6 bases and J by 6 bases, with 28 bases between them. Germline V gene lookup returns CDR1 SGHAT and CDR2 FQNNGV. The CDR3 loop is CASRKSSVLFLARDTQYF. The DNA for the CDR3 is TGTGCCAGCAGAAAATCGTCAGTTCTGTTTTTGGCGCGGGATACGCAGTATTTT.

The rearrangement joins TRBV6-6 to TRBJ2-2; no firm D call. Germline V gene sequence: CDR1 MNHNY, CDR2 SVGAGI (reference sequence). This CDR3 has 12 residues. Trimming stripped 2 bases from V and 9 bases from J, with 7 bases between. CDR3 DNA: TGTGCCAGCAGTTACGTATTGAGGGAGCTGTTTTTT. Protein: CASSYVLRELFF.

This chain uses TRBV11-3 with TRBJ2-3, with D unresolved. Germline CDR1 reads SGHNT; CDR2 reads YENEEA. The CDR3 totals 12 residues. Deletions cut 6 bases from V and 3 bases from J, with 7 bases between. The CDR3 DNA is TGTGCCAGCAGTCTGGGAACAGATACGCAGTATTTT. Its translation is CASSLGTDTQYF.

As regards this clone: The junction departs from the called germline gene at one end, perhaps through a read error. Different DNA sequences within this sample yield the same CDR3. The rearrangement links TRBV5-8 to TRBJ2-7, with 7 bases fitting TRBD2. The germline V gene encodes CDR1 SGHTS and CDR2 YDEGEE. The CDR3 runs 13 residues. The CDR3 coding sequence is TGTGCCAGCAGTTTGGGGGGGGGCTACGAGCAGTACTTC. Its translation is CASSLGGGYEQYF.

The V gene is TRBV6-5, the J gene TRBJ1-1; weak D call: TRBD1 (5 bases). CDR1 is MNHEY, CDR2 SVGAGI, per germline. The V and J ends lost 7 bases and 0 bases respectively, with 15 bases between them. The CDR3 is 15 residues long. The CDR3 DNA follows: TGTGCCAGCACCCGAGGGGTATACATGAACACTGAAGCTTTCTTT. Translating it yields CASTRGVYMNTEAFF.

The chain links TRBV18 to TRBJ2-1; D call uncertain. The CDR3 extends over 12 amino acids. V lost 2 bases to trimming and J lost 10 bases, with 9 bases between them. Germline CDR1 reads KGHSH; CDR2 reads LQKENI. The CDR3 bases are TGTGCCAGCTCACCAACTGCGAAGGAGCAGTTCTTC. It specifies CASSPTAKEQFF.

The J gene is TRBJ1-1, the V gene TRBV2; 10 bases are shared with TRBD1. In germline, CDR1 is SNHLY, CDR2 FYNNEI. The V segment lost 8 bases and the J segment 8 bases; nucleotides outside the gene matches: 11. This CDR3 region has 14 residues. The CDR3 DNA sequence: TGTGCCAGCGGGAGGGACAGGGGCAGGACGGAAGCTTTCTTT. Its protein is CASGRDRGRTEAFF.